The 29 T cell receptor beta chains given below trace back to one sample, sequenced in a study of CD8+CD57+ T cells in acquired aplastic anemia. Flow cytometry had shown expanded CD8+CD57+ cells in the patients chosen for sequencing. The template for TCR beta VDJ and CDR3 sequence profiling was genomic DNA. One entry per CDR3 protein, called by TCRdb with MiXCR from the reads. The sample has approximately 130,000 distinct CDR3 sequences, about 40% seen once. Sequencing was done on a sample of sorted CD4+, CD8+, or CD8+CD57+ T cells (not recorded which) from PBMCs. The receptors originated from a human donor with aplastic anemia.

This clonotype has a count of ten or more. This sequence joins TRBV10-3 and TRBJ2-5, with D possibly TRBD2 on 7 matching bases. Between the trimmed V and J ends, which lost 0 bases and 5 bases, there was a span of 13 bases. Germline loops: CDR1 ENHRY, CDR2 SYGVKD. CDR3 size: 15 residues. The DNA of the CDR3 is TGTGCCATCAGTGAGTCGGGGGGGCGGTGGGAGACCCAGTACTTC. The encoded protein is CAISESGGRWETQYF.

Concerning this clonotype: It may be a read error: a sequence one base away is much more abundant. This chain links TRBV19 with TRBJ1-6, with unresolved D. The CDR3 is made up of 13 amino acids. Germline CDR1 reads LNHDA; CDR2 reads SQIVND (reference sequence). CDR3 DNA sequence: TGTGCCTGGAGTCCATACCCGAATTCACCCCTCCGCTTT. This encodes CAWSPYPNSPLRF.

The chain couples TRBV25-1 to TRBJ1-5; 8 positions match TRBD1. V was clipped by 1 base and J by 2 bases; unmatched bases: 4. The V gene's germline CDR1 is MGHDK and CDR2 SYGVNS. The CDR3 spans 16 residues. CDR3 protein: CASSESDRGGNQPQHF. CDR3 DNA sequence: TGTGCCAGCAGTGAATCCGACAGGGGTGGCAATCAGCCCCAGCATTTT.

Note on this clonotype: Since a much larger clone is just one base distant, this may be a read error. Here the CDR3 omits its conserved ending phenylalanine or tryptophan, so a read error is the likely source. V gene TRBV2 combines with J gene TRBJ2-3; 9 bases fit TRBD1. The CDR3 runs 16 residues. The germline gives CDR1 SNHLY, CDR2 FYNNEI. V dropped 5 bases and J dropped 4; count of bases not matched to a gene: 10. The CDR3 DNA reads as TGTGCCAGCAGTTCCCACGGGACAGGGACGTCAGATACGCAGTATCTT. Its translation: CASSSHGTGTSDTQYL.

This rearrangement joins TRBV7-6 to TRBJ2-5, with D unresolved. The CDR3 has 12 amino acids. Germline lookup yields CDR1 SGHVS and CDR2 FNYEAQ. Deletions cut 6 bases from V and 7 bases from J, with 12 bases between. CDR3: CASSVELGTQYF. DNA for the CDR3: TGTGCCAGCAGTGTGGAGCTGGGGACCCAGTACTTC.

The J gene is TRBJ2-1, the V gene TRBV10-1, with no clear D. Per germline, CDR1 WNHNN and CDR2 SYGVQD (reference sequence). The V end was cut by 3 bases, the J end by 3 bases, with 12 bases between. The length of the CDR3 is 15 residues. Here the CDR3 reads CASSEETRDYNEQFF. The DNA of the CDR3 is TGCGCCAGCAGTGAAGAGACAAGGGACTACAATGAGCAGTTCTTC.

Comments on this clonotype: This is likely a read error, given that the CDR3 carries no conserved phenylalanine or tryptophan at its end. Because the CDR3's place on the DNA is in doubt, the DNA is left out and the CDR3 is given as listed by TCRdb. The J gene is TRBJ2-6, the V gene TRBV19; no check of the table's D call, TRBD1, against the DNA was made. Both ends counted, the CDR3 spans 9 residues. Germline V gives CDR1 LNHDA, CDR2 SQIVND (reference sequence). The CDR3 loop reads CASSIAGEA.

Ten or more counts support this clonotype. J is TRBJ2-1 and V is TRBV19, with a possible D match to TRBD1 (6 bases). Per the germline V gene, CDR1 is LNHDA and CDR2 is SQIVND (reference sequence). CDR3 length equals 11 residues. V lost 6 bases to trimming and J lost 9 bases, with 9 bases between them. The CDR3: CASRAGVEQFF. CDR3 bases: TGTGCCAGTAGGGCAGGGGTTGAGCAGTTCTTC. Filled out from reference TRBV19 and TRBJ2-1, the complete variable domain reads DGGITQSPKYLFRKEGQNVTLSCEQNLNHDAMYWYRQDPGQGLRLIYYSQIVNDFQKGDIAEGYSVSREKKESFPLTVTSAQKNPTAFYLCASRAGVEQFFGPGTRLTVL.

This clonotype was seen at least ten times. This chain uses TRBV20-1 with TRBJ2-3; weak D call: TRBD2 (6 bases). Germline V CDR1 and CDR2: DFQATT, SNEGSKA (reference sequence). The length of the CDR3 is 16 residues. V lost 1 base, J lost 1 base, and 15 bases lay in between. Here the CDR3 DNA reads TGCAGTGCTAGAGGTTTCGGGAGCTCGGGCACAGATACGCAGTATTTT. It codes for CSARGFGSSGTDTQYF.

The chain combines TRBV7-6 with TRBJ2-7; 7 nucleotides line up with TRBD2. CDR3 size: 13 residues. Trimming at V came to 6 bases and at J to 1 base, leaving 3 bases not matched to a gene. Germline V gives CDR1 SGHVS, CDR2 FNYEAQ. CDR3 amino acids: CASRERDSYEQYF. Written as DNA, the CDR3 is TGTGCCAGCAGGGAGCGGGATTCCTACGAGCAGTACTTC.

This clonotype appeared many times. The chain uses TRBV5-1 and TRBJ1-1, with TRBD1 matching over 8 bases. Germline V gene lookup returns CDR1 SGHRS and CDR2 YFSETQ. The CDR3 has 16 residues. Unmatched junction bases numbered 14, after V lost 4 bases and J lost 6 bases. CDR3 sequence: CASSLRPGTGNSEAFF. In nucleotides, the CDR3 is TGCGCCAGCAGCCTGCGTCCCGGGACAGGTAATTCTGAAGCTTTCTTT.

The sample holds many counts of this clonotype. The chain carries TRBV5-6 and TRBJ2-3; TRBD2 agrees at 11 bases. J gave up 6 bases and V 4 bases, and 10 bases lay outside the gene matches. The CDR3 spans 16 residues. Germline CDR1 SGHDT, CDR2 YYEEEE. The CDR3 nucleotides read TGTGCCAGCAGCCCTTATAGCGGGGGGGCGACCGATACGCAGTATTTT. As protein: CASSPYSGGATDTQYF.

This clonotype was seen a few times. This chain links TRBV19 with TRBJ2-1, with TRBD2 matching over 7 bases. The ends lost 5 bases at V and 5 bases at J; junction bases unmatched: 15. CDR1 is LNHDA and CDR2 is SQIVND in the germline V gene (reference sequence). The CDR3 has 17 residues. The CDR3 here is CASSSLWDYSSDNEQFF. The CDR3 DNA is TGTGCCAGTAGTTCTTTATGGGACTACTCAAGCGACAATGAGCAGTTCTTC.

This clonotype was picked up many times. The chain recombines TRBV27 with TRBJ1-2, with 7 nucleotides matching TRBD1. This CDR3 is built from 14 residues. The V gene end was trimmed by 5 bases and the J gene end by 2 bases; junction bases not matched to a gene: 5. CDR1 MNHEY and CDR2 SMNVEV come from the germline V gene (reference sequence). CDR3 protein: CASSADRENYGYTF. CDR3 bases: TGTGCCAGCAGTGCAGACAGGGAGAACTATGGCTACACCTTC.

This clonotype was counted between two and nine times. The chain has TRBV30 and TRBJ1-6; no firm D call. The CDR3 covers 15 residues. The ends were cut back, 3 bases at V and 1 base at J, with 10 bases in the middle. From germline, CDR1 is GTSNPN and CDR2 SVGIG (reference sequence). The DNA for the CDR3 is TGTGCCTGGAGAACCTTTTGGTCCTATAATTCACCCCTCCACTTT. It yields the protein CAWRTFWSYNSPLHF. Full variable domain (remainder filled in from reference TRBV30 and TRBJ1-6): SQTIHQWPATLVQPVGSPLSLECTVEGTSNPNLYWYRQAAGRGLQLLFYSVGIGQISSEVPQNLSASRPQDRQFILSSKKLLLSDSGFYLCAWRTFWSYNSPLHFGNGTRLTVT.

This sequence joins TRBV7-9 and TRBJ2-3; unclear D gene. V was trimmed by 4 bases and J by 4 bases, leaving 6 bases between them. Germline lookup yields CDR1 SEHNR and CDR2 FQNEAQ (reference sequence). The CDR3 spans 12 residues. CDR3 region: CASSWVSDTQYF. The CDR3 DNA is TGTGCCAGCAGCTGGGTCTCAGATACGCAGTATTTT.

The gene calls are TRBV24-1 and TRBJ2-1, with TRBD1 identical over 12 bases. J lost 7 bases, V lost 7 bases, and 4 bases had no gene match. The CDR3 totals 14 residues. Germline V gene data show CDR1 as KGHDR and CDR2 as SFDVKD. The CDR3 region is CATRGQGARNEQFF. CDR3 nucleotides: TGTGCCACCAGGGGACAGGGGGCTCGAAATGAGCAGTTCTTC.

This rearrangement joins TRBV20-1 to TRBJ2-2, with D possibly being TRBD1 (6 bases). CDR1 and CDR2 (germline): DFQATT, SNEGSKA (reference sequence). Trimming took 0 bases from V and 2 from J, leaving 13 bases between them. The CDR3 is 16 amino acids. The CDR3 DNA sequence: TGCAGTGCTAGAGACCCAGGGGTGGAAAACACCGGGGAGCTGTTTTTT. It specifies CSARDPGVENTGELFF.

For this clonotype: This may be a read error, as it is one base from a much larger clone. V usage is TRBV6-1 and J usage is TRBJ1-1; the D is unclear. This CDR3 spans 13 amino acids. CDR1 is MNHNS, CDR2 SASEGT, per germline. CDR3 residues: CASSDGRETEALF. The CDR3 DNA reads as TGTGCCAGCAGTGATGGAAGGGAAACTGAAGCTCTCTTT.

The chain uses TRBV15 and TRBJ2-7; a possible D gene is TRBD2 (6 bases). In germline, CDR1 is LNHNV, CDR2 YYDKDF (reference sequence). The CDR3 contains 15 residues. V was shortened by 3 bases and J by 2 bases, with 14 bases between the two germline ends. The CDR3 coding sequence is TGTGCCACCAGCAGCTTCGGGACTCCGACCTACGAGCAGTACTTC. It yields the protein CATSSFGTPTYEQYF.

In its sample, this clonotype was seen once. V gene TRBV10-3 combines with J gene TRBJ2-2, with D uncertain. The length of the CDR3 is 16 residues. Trimming pared 0 bases from V and 2 bases from J, leaving 10 bases between. In germline, CDR1 is ENHRY, CDR2 SYGVKD. The CDR3 sequence is CAISESEAPNTGELFF. DNA of the CDR3: TGTGCCATCAGTGAGTCGGAAGCGCCCAACACCGGGGAGCTGTTTTTT.

The genes are TRBV15 and TRBJ2-3, with 7 bases lining up with TRBD1. The length of the CDR3 is 15 residues. Germline V lookup: CDR1 LNHNV, CDR2 YYDKDF (reference sequence). The junction had 1 base not matched to a gene; V was cut back by 0 bases and J by 1 base. Written as DNA, the CDR3 is TGTGCCACCAGCAGAGATCAGGGGGGCACAGATACGCAGTATTTT. This translates into CATSRDQGGTDTQYF.

Of note for this clonotype: One base away lies a much larger clone, so this may be a sequencing read error. The rearrangement uses TRBV15 and TRBJ2-2; 8 bases line up with TRBD1. This CDR3 has 16 residues. Germline V gene sequence: CDR1 LNHNV, CDR2 YYDKDF (reference sequence). CDR3 amino acids: CATSSRGQGNTGELSF. CDR3 in DNA: TGTGCCACCTCGTCCAGGGGGCAGGGGAACACCGGGGAGCTGTCTTTT.

Written as DNA, the CDR3 is TGCGCCAGCAGTGGGGCCGTGGTAGGCAATGAGCAGTTCTTC. Protein: CASSGAVVGNEQFF. The genes are TRBV10-2 and TRBJ2-1, with D hard to call. Germline-derived CDR1 and CDR2 are WSHSY and SAAADI. Trimming cost V 4 bases and J 6 bases, with 13 bases left between them. The CDR3 has 14 residues.

The chain employs TRBV11-2 and TRBJ2-7, with D unresolved. Matching the DNA end better, TRBJ2-5 makes the J call doubtful. The length of the CDR3 is 17 residues. The germline gives CDR1 SGHAT, CDR2 FQNNGV. DNA of the CDR3: TGTGCCAGCAGCTTAGATTTGGAGTCACCTCAACAAGAGACCCAGTACTTC. This translates into CASSLDLESPQQETQYF.

Only a few counts were recorded for this clonotype. The chain links TRBV27 to TRBJ1-6; 11 nucleotides agree with TRBD1. Germline lookup yields CDR1 MNHEY and CDR2 SMNVEV (reference sequence). This CDR3 is built from 18 residues. V lost 5 bases, J lost 0 bases, and 6 bases stayed unmatched. CDR3 in amino acids: CASSADRGPSSYNSPLHF. CDR3 in DNA: TGTGCCAGCAGTGCGGACAGGGGGCCAAGCTCCTATAATTCACCCCTCCACTTT.

Ten or more counts support this clonotype. The chain links TRBV4-1 to TRBJ1-3; 8 bases align to TRBD1. V dropped 4 bases and J dropped 4; count of bases not matched to a gene: 6. CDR1 MGHRA and CDR2 YSYEKL come from the germline V gene. There are 15 residues in the CDR3. CDR3 sequence reads: CASSPQTGAGNTIYF. The CDR3 region has the DNA TGCGCCAGCAGCCCCCAGACAGGGGCAGGAAACACCATATATTTT.

To note about this clonotype: Since a much larger clone is just one base distant, this may be a read error. The chain recombines TRBV12-3 or TRBV12-4 with TRBJ2-7, with TRBD2 as a possible D gene (5 bases). This CDR3 contains 11 residues. The CDR3 spells CVSSSGYEQYF. DNA for the CDR3: TGTGTCAGCAGTTCGGGGTACGAGCAGTACTTC.

Of note for this clonotype: A much larger clone sits a single nucleotide away, making a read error possible. The chain links TRBV5-1 to TRBJ1-2; possibly TRBD1 for D (5 bases). Germline V lookup: CDR1 SGHRS, CDR2 YFSETQ. This CDR3 is 14 amino acids long. The CDR3: CASSPAGQSTGCTF. Here the CDR3 DNA reads TGCGCCAGCAGCCCAGCCGGACAATCGACCGGCTGCACCTTC.